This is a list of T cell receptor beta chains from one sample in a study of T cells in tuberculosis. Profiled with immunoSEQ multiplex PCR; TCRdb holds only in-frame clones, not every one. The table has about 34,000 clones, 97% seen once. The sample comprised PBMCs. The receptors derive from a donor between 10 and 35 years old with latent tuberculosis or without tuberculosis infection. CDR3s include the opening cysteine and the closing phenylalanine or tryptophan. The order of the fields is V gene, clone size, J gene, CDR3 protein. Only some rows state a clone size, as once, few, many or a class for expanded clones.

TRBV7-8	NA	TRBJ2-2	CASRVLAEVNTGELFF
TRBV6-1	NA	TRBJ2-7	CASSEGGGSYEQYF
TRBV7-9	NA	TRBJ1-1	CASSYHRGRDTEAFF
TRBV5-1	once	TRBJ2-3	CASSLGQGLGTDTQYF
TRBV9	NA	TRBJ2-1	CASSARTSGRSGEQFF
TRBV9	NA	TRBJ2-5	CASSLQTGYETQYF
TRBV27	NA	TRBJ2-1	CASSSGWGTYNEQFF
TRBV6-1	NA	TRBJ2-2	CASSEFPPVDGELFF
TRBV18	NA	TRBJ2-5	CASSPPVAGVKGETQYF
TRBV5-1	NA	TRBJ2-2	CASSSTFLAGVANTGELFF
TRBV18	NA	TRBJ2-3	CASSPTRTDTQYF
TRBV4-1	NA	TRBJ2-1	CASSQGPGVNEQFF
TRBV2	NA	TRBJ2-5	CASSLESDKRQTQYF
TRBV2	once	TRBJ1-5	CASTQTGYSNQPQHF
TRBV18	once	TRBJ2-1	CASSPGRTSDDEQFF
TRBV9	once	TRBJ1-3	CASSGDPGQGLIGNTIYF
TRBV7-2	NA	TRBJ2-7	CASSLRSGTLSYEQYF
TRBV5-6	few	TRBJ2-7	CASSIAGVLAGVYEQYF
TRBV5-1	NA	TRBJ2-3	CASSLESGATDTQYF
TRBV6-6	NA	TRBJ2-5	CASSYSTSRETQYF
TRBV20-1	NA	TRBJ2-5	CSATGWETQYF
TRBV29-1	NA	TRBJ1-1	CSVLGRRGTEAFF